This note documents a single TCR beta chain sequence. How the authors handled the data: Amplification with reference gene primers provided the estimates of nucleated cell counts. This table comes from immunoSEQ multiplex PCR, and its TCRdb copy is limited to in-frame clones, with some not included. The DNA was the basis for D and trimming; V, J and clone size are from that table. The table has about 410,000 clones, approximately 91% seen once; the top ten hold about 1.6%. This sample stems from a study of blood T cell repertoires in COVID-19. On the study more broadly: The study drew acute and convalescent COVID-19 samples from the United States, Italy and Spain.

This CDR3 region has 15 residues. Germline V gene sequence: CDR1 LNHDA, CDR2 SQIVND (reference sequence). The J segment lost 2 bases and the V segment lost 3 bases, leaving 6 bases of the junction unmatched. Sample: peripheral blood. This chain connects TRBV19 to TRBJ1-1; 7 bases are shared with TRBD1. The clonotype was recovered from a woman aged 40 to 55 with COVID-19, enrolled during active disease. The CDR3 DNA reads as TGTGCCAGTAGTATGGGCCGGACAGGCAACACTGAAGCTTTCTTT. It yields the protein CASSMGRTGNTEAFF.